This T cell receptor beta chain emerged from a study of regulatory T cells in long-lasting Graves disease. Overall study results and limits: Having only a small sample size may have limited accuracy. Persistent disease was characterized by preferential usage of TRBV28, TRBJ1-2 and TRBJ2-5.

This clonotype was picked up many times. The target antigen is unknown. There are 16 residues in the CDR3. Germline values: CDR1 SGHRS, CDR2 YFSETQ. V shed 3 bases and J 0 bases; nucleotides not matched to a gene: 5. HTBI primers from iRepertoire and Arm-PCR of CDR3 regions yielded the TCR beta libraries. TCRdb called the multiplex PCR reads again in MiXCR, with one record for every CDR3 protein. The table records about 500,000 distinct CDR3 sequences, about 12% of them present only once. This sample's time point: newly diagnosed GD, antithyroid drugs for less than 3 months. The TCR library used RNA extracted from PBMCs. The same data also went into a second study, on T cells in Graves' hyperthyroidism and ophthalmopathy. As that report states: Patients were aged 18 to 65, had disease duration under 2 months, and had newly diagnosed hyperthyroidism. Classification by a 13 V-J model distinguished ophthalmopathy from stable hyperthyroidism.

This sequence joins TRBV5-1 and TRBJ2-1, with TRBD2 identical over 8 bases. The sample consisted of peripheral blood mononuclear cells (PBMCs), taken at new diagnosis, from a patient treated with antithyroid drugs. The receptor's source is a woman in her thirties with Graves disease. The CDR3: CASSSQLAVSYNEQFF. Written as DNA, the CDR3 is TGCGCCAGCAGCTCTCAACTAGCGGTCTCCTACAATGAGCAGTTCTTC.